The source of this T cell receptor beta chain is a study of shared clonotypes between healthy human individuals. In germline, CDR1 is SGHNT, CDR2 YYREEE (reference sequence). The CDR3 is 16 amino acids. Trimming took 4 bases from V and 6 from J; bases not matched to a gene: 11. Study findings and constraints: Only blood was sampled; tissue repertoires likely differ.

About this clone: Antigen: not known.

Participating donors were healthy, HIV-negative adults free of recent acute infections or vaccinations. Produced via immunoSEQ multiplex PCR; TCRdb's table is partial and in-frame only. The table shows about 600,000 clones, with 70% to 80% occurring only once. This TCR was sampled from a woman aged 40 to 49 in good health. Some clones in this sample may be carry-over from other donors' samples. This chain joins TRBV5-4 and TRBJ1-3; 9 nucleotides line up with TRBD1. Specimen: PBMCs. The CDR3 sequence is CASSQVRDRVKNTIYF. The CDR3, as DNA: TGTGCCAGCAGCCAAGTGAGGGACAGGGTGAAAAACACCATATATTTT. Combining the CDR3 with reference TRBV5-4 and TRBJ1-3 gives the whole variable domain ETGVTQSPTHLIKTRGQQVTLRCSSQSGHNTVSWYQQALGQGPQFIFQYYREEENGRGNFPPRFSGLQFPNYSSELNVNALELDDSALYLCASSQVRDRVKNTIYFGEGSWLTVV.